The sequence of this T cell receptor beta chain was determined in a study of T cell repertoires in cytomegalovirus infection. Turning to the study itself: Public TCR beta signature analysis indicated the presence of both CMV infection and matching HLA type.

With 1 base removed from V and 0 bases from J, the gap between germline ends came to 10 bases. This CDR3 comprises 16 residues. General study findings and limits: CMV-specific HLA-C-restricted TCR beta clonotypes dominated the ex vivo response. Cumulative frequency (of public TCR beta family members) identified carriers of CMV plus the relevant HLA.

TCRdb called the reads again in MiXCR, with one record for every CDR3 protein. The sample lists under 600,000 distinct CDR3 sequences, about 15% occurring once. There are many counts of this clonotype. Its antigen is currently unknown. Sequencing used CD8+ T cells from PBMCs. The gene calls are TRBV12-3 or TRBV12-4 and TRBJ1-3, with no clear D. This receptor was identified in a human donor in good health (CMV status not recorded). Some clones in this sample may be carry-over from other donors' samples. The CDR3 bases are TGTGCCAGCAGTTTAGAGGGATCGGGCTCTGGAAACACCATATATTTT. It codes for CASSLEGSGSGNTIYF.